This is a list of T cell receptor beta chains from one sample in a study of OX40 agonist ivuxolimab in advanced cancers. The protocol was immunoSEQ multiplex PCR, while the TCRdb copy is restricted to in-frame clones and leaves out a portion. Altogether some 85,000 clones are present, around 90% being singletons, with the ten largest covering under 2%. The source was CD4+ or CD8+ T cells sorted from blood, collected in a trial of the OX40 agonist ivuxolimab. Source of these receptors: an adult with an advanced solid tumor such as melanoma, head and neck, liver or kidney cancer. The CDR3 runs from the conserved cysteine through the conserved F or W. D genes are given only for firm matches. Clone size is not always given. Where it is, it says once, few, many or a class for expanded clones.

j_call v_call d_call clone_size cdr3_aa cdr3_nt
TRBJ2-7 TRBV30 . . CAWSFVTEGVWSYEQYF TGTGCCTGGAGCTTCGTCACCGAGGGGGTCTGGTCCTACGAGCAGTACTTC
TRBJ1-2 TRBV5-8 TRBD1 . CASRSTGGITGYTF TGTGCCAGCAGGTCGACAGGGGGAATAACTGGCTACACCTTC
TRBJ2-3 TRBV7-8 TRBD1 . CASSPEAGTGSTDTQYF TGTGCCAGCAGCCCAGAGGCCGGGACAGGTAGCACAGATACGCAGTATTTT
TRBJ2-1 TRBV7-2 . . CASSFGSGPNEQFF TGTGCCAGCAGCTTTGGGTCAGGGCCCAATGAGCAGTTCTTC
TRBJ2-7 TRBV10-1 TRBD1 . CAILLQGAHEQYF TGCGCCATCCTTCTCCAGGGGGCGCACGAGCAGTACTTC
TRBJ1-5 TRBV19 . . CASSMLQINQPQHF TGTGCCAGTAGTATGCTACAGATCAATCAGCCCCAGCATTTT
TRBJ2-4 TRBV4-3 . . CASSQGYTKNIQYF TGCGCCAGCAGCCAAGGATACACAAAAAACATTCAGTACTTC
TRBJ1-2 TRBV5-4 . . CASSSFTGLFEGYTF TGTGCCAGCAGCTCCTTTACGGGCCTCTTCGAGGGCTACACCTTC
TRBJ1-1 TRBV30 . . CAWMWTSEAFF TGTGCCTGGATGTGGACTTCTGAAGCTTTCTTT
TRBJ2-1 TRBV11-2 . . CASSLDPTVHEQFF TGTGCCAGCAGCTTAGATCCGACCGTCCATGAGCAGTTCTTC
TRBJ2-2 TRBV5-1 . few CASSLSPTLNTGELFF TGCGCCAGCAGCTTGAGCCCCACGCTGAACACCGGGGAGCTGTTTTTT
TRBJ1-2 TRBV5-1 TRBD1 . CASSLGQGTGGYTF TGCGCCAGCAGCTTGGGACAGGGGACGGGTGGCTACACCTTC
TRBJ2-7 TRBV5-1 . . CASSTDNAYEQYF TGCGCCAGCAGCACGGACAATGCCTACGAGCAGTACTTC
TRBJ2-7 TRBV2 TRBD2 few CASSEALGGVEQYF TGTGCCAGCAGTGAAGCGCTTGGGGGGGTCGAGCAGTACTTC
TRBJ1-2 TRBV6-8 TRBD1 . CASSYIGTGKYGYTF TGTGCCAGCAGTTACATTGGGACAGGGAAGTATGGCTACACCTTC
TRBJ2-1 TRBV7-2 TRBD2 . CASTPRLATNEQFF TGTGCCAGCACCCCCCGACTAGCTACTAATGAGCAGTTCTTC
TRBJ2-5 TRBV5-1 . . CASSLLGLQETQYF TGCGCCAGCAGCTTGCTGGGCCTGCAAGAGACCCAGTACTTC
TRBJ1-1 TRBV5-1 TRBD1 . CASSSGQEYTEAFF TGCGCCAGCAGCTCGGGACAGGAATACACTGAAGCTTTCTTT
TRBJ1-1 TRBV6-5 . . CATAYRVPVNTEAFF TGTGCCACCGCCTACAGGGTGCCGGTGAACACTGAAGCTTTCTTT
TRBJ2-5 TRBV11-3 . . CASSLRTDRGGGETQYF TGTGCCAGCAGCCTCCGAACCGACAGGGGCGGGGGAGAGACCCAGTACTTC
TRBJ2-6 TRBV5-4 . . CASSSPEDSGANVLTF TGTGCCAGCAGCTCCCCGGAGGATTCTGGGGCCAACGTCCTGACTTTC
TRBJ1-1 TRBV30 . . CAWSVERVTEAFF TGTGCCTGGAGTGTCGAAAGGGTCACTGAAGCTTTCTTT
TRBJ1-2 TRBV28 . . CAARSLAGYTF TGTGCGGCAAGAAGTCTCGCCGGCTACACCTTC
TRBJ1-2 TRBV18 . . CASSPRGENSYGYTF TGTGCCAGCTCACCTCGCGGGGAGAATTCCTATGGCTACACCTTC
TRBJ2-7 TRBV15 . . CATSRDYGLYEQYF TGTGCCACCAGCAGAGATTACGGACTCTACGAGCAGTACTTC
TRBJ2-2 TRBV7-3 . . CASSLDRTGELFF TGTGCCAGCAGCCTTGACAGGACCGGGGAGCTGTTTTTT
TRBJ2-7 TRBV6-6 TRBD1 . CASSRTGGSYEQYF TGTGCCAGCAGTAGGACAGGGGGGTCCTACGAGCAGTACTTC
TRBJ2-2 TRBV7-2 TRBD2 . CASSLGLAGATYTGELFF TGTGCCAGCAGCTTAGGACTAGCGGGAGCTACTTACACCGGGGAGCTGTTTTTT
TRBJ1-5 TRBV4-1 TRBD1 once CASSPRGVNQPQHF TGCGCCAGCAGCCCCAGGGGGGTTAATCAGCCCCAGCATTTT
TRBJ2-5 TRBV28 . . CASTTAGTQYF TGTGCCAGCACCACGGCCGGGACCCAGTACTTC
TRBJ2-5 TRBV11-2 . . CASTSGTAETQYF TGTGCCAGCACGTCAGGGACGGCGGAGACCCAGTACTTC
TRBJ2-3 TRBV19 . . CASSMGGVDTQYF TGTGCCAGTAGTATGGGGGGAGTTGATACGCAGTATTTT
TRBJ2-1 TRBV4-1 . . CASSQVGGNLYNEQFF TGCGCCAGCAGCCAAGTGGGCGGGAACCTCTACAATGAGCAGTTCTTC
TRBJ2-2 TRBV19 TRBD2 . CASSRGSGSSGELFF TGTGCCAGTAGTAGGGGGAGCGGGAGTTCCGGGGAGCTGTTTTTT
TRBJ2-1 TRBV28 . . CASSARGYEQFF TGTGCCAGCAGCGCAAGGGGCTATGAGCAGTTCTTC
TRBJ2-7 TRBV18 . few CASSPGGSNGAYEQYF TGTGCCAGCTCACCAGGGGGGAGTAACGGCGCCTACGAGCAGTACTTC
TRBJ1-5 TRBV28 . . CASSLWGDYSNQPQHF TGTGCCAGCAGTTTATGGGGGGACTATAGCAATCAGCCCCAGCATTTT
TRBJ2-7 TRBV27 TRBD2 . CASASGRASSGEQYF TGTGCCAGCGCTAGCGGGAGGGCCTCCAGTGGCGAGCAGTACTTC
TRBJ2-5 TRBV5-1 TRBD2 . CASSLETGGRGTQYF TGCGCCAGCAGCTTGGAGACGGGAGGGCGAGGGACCCAGTACTTC
TRBJ2-7 TRBV27 . . CATDNRLRSSYEQYF TGTGCCACCGATAATAGGCTGAGGAGCTCCTACGAGCAGTACTTC
TRBJ2-7 TRBV6-6 . . CASRHPTFEAYEQYF TGTGCCAGCAGACACCCCACTTTTGAAGCCTACGAGCAGTACTTC
TRBJ1-5 TRBV6-1 . once CASNKDRNSNQPQHF TGTGCCAGCAACAAAGATAGGAATAGCAATCAGCCCCAGCATTTT
TRBJ2-1 TRBV5-1 . few CASSLMTRSEQFF TGCGCCAGCAGCCTGATGACTAGGAGTGAGCAGTTCTTC
TRBJ1-1 TRBV30 . few CAWSMGNTEAFF TGTGCCTGGAGTATGGGGAACACTGAAGCTTTCTTT
TRBJ2-1 TRBV28 TRBD2 once CASSSGGINYNEQFF TGTGCCAGCAGTAGCGGGGGTATAAACTACAATGAGCAGTTCTTC
TRBJ2-5 TRBV6-1 . . CASSRETQYF TGTGCCAGCAGCCGTGAGACCCAGTACTTC
TRBJ2-7 TRBV15 TRBD1 . CATRPNKGAGEQYF TGTGCCACCAGGCCAAATAAGGGGGCGGGCGAGCAGTACTTC
TRBJ2-7 TRBV4-1 TRBD2 . CASSQSPLADNPYEQYF TGCGCCAGCAGCCAGTCCCCACTAGCGGACAACCCCTACGAGCAGTACTTC
TRBJ1-1 TRBV6-5 . . CASISGAGSTEAFF TGTGCCAGCATTTCGGGGGCTGGGTCCACTGAAGCTTTCTTT
TRBJ2-7 TRBV29-1 TRBD2 . CSVVRGSNEQYF TGCAGCGTTGTACGCGGGAGCAACGAGCAGTACTTC
TRBJ1-1 TRBV14 TRBD1 . CASSHRKANIQGTQNTEAFF TGTGCCAGCAGCCACCGGAAAGCGAATATACAGGGGACACAGAACACTGAAGCTTTCTTT
TRBJ1-5 TRBV5-6 . . CASSIQGIGQPQHF TGTGCCAGCAGCATTCAGGGTATAGGTCAGCCCCAGCATTTT
TRBJ2-3 TRBV6-1 TRBD1 . CASSEGQGAGGTQYF TGTGCCAGCAGCGAGGGACAGGGGGCAGGAGGTACGCAGTATTTT
TRBJ1-6 TRBV7-8 TRBD1 . CASSQGQGGVGSPLHF TGTGCCAGCAGCCAGGGACAGGGGGGCGTCGGTTCACCCCTCCACTTT